Following are 27 T cell receptor beta chains from one sample sequenced in a study of identical twins. TCRdb independently ran MiXCR on the 5' RACE reads; one entry per CDR3 protein. The sample has some 1,600,000 distinct CDR3 sequences, about 30% seen once. Source material: cord blood. These receptors all stem from a newborn girl in good health.

This clonotype has only a few counts. This chain connects TRBV12-3 or TRBV12-4 to TRBJ1-1; D is undetermined. CDR3 length equals 14 residues. Trimming took off 6 bases at V and 0 bases at J, with 11 bases between the two ends. CDR3 coding DNA: TGTGCCAGCAGCATCGGTCTCCTGAACACTGAAGCTTTCTTT. It translates to CASSIGLLNTEAFF.

This chain joins TRBV15 and TRBJ2-3, with 13 bases matching TRBD2. Germline CDR1 reads LNHNV; CDR2 reads YYDKDF (reference sequence). The CDR3 is 17 amino acids. The ends lost 4 bases at V and 6 bases at J; junction bases unmatched: 10. CDR3 DNA: TGTGCCACCAGCAAAACGTTGACTAGCGGGGGGAAGGATACGCAGTATTTT. The encoded protein is CATSKTLTSGGKDTQYF.

In this sample, this clonotype turned up once. The chain carries TRBV12-3 or TRBV12-4 and TRBJ2-2, with D perhaps TRBD1 (5 bases). Trimming cost V 3 bases and J 0 bases, with 8 bases left between them. The CDR3 consists of 15 residues. DNA of the CDR3: TGTGCCAGCAGTTTCGCGACAGCGAACACCGGGGAGCTGTTTTTT. This gives the protein CASSFATANTGELFF.

This clonotype appeared a few times. V gene TRBV12-3 or TRBV12-4 combines with J gene TRBJ2-7; 9 bases are a match to TRBD1. V lost 6 bases to trimming and J lost 2 bases; unmatched junction nucleotides: 5. The CDR3 is 14 residues long. The CDR3 region is CASRGTGMAYEQYF. The CDR3 nucleotides read TGTGCCAGCAGGGGGACAGGGATGGCCTACGAGCAGTACTTC.

This rearrangement joins TRBV5-1 to TRBJ1-2; D is unclear. The CDR3 loop spans 15 amino acids. V lost 3 bases to trimming and J lost 0 bases, with 12 bases between them. Germline V gene lookup returns CDR1 SGHRS and CDR2 YFSETQ. The CDR3 nucleotides read TGCGCCAGCAGCTGGGCCGACTTATCTAACTATGGCTACACCTTC. Translation gives CASSWADLSNYGYTF.

The chain has TRBV4-2 and TRBJ1-6; 8 bases line up with TRBD1. Trimming removed 1 base from V and 6 bases from J; junction bases left unmatched: 2. This CDR3 is 15 amino acids long. Germline CDR1 LGHNA, CDR2 YNFKEQ. DNA for the CDR3: TGTGCCAGCAGCCAAGGGCAGGGGGCTAATTCACCCCTCCACTTT. Translated: CASSQGQGANSPLHF.

V is TRBV10-3 and J is TRBJ2-1; weak D call: TRBD2 (5 bases). The germline gives CDR1 ENHRY, CDR2 SYGVKD. This CDR3 is built from 16 residues. Between the trimmed V and J ends, which lost 4 bases and 0 bases, there was a span of 13 bases. This CDR3 reads CAISAVGDPSYNEQFF. The CDR3 DNA is TGTGCCATCAGTGCGGTGGGAGACCCCTCCTACAATGAGCAGTTCTTC.

This clonotype was counted a few times. CDR3 DNA sequence: TGCAGTGCTTCACAGGGGGCGGGAGGTGGCTACACCTTC. Translation gives CSASQGAGGGYTF. The chain combines TRBV20-1 with TRBJ1-2; the match to TRBD1 covers 9 bases. V lost 5 bases, J lost 7 bases, and 8 bases stayed unmatched. The V gene's germline CDR1 is DFQATT and CDR2 SNEGSKA (reference sequence). There are 13 residues in the CDR3.

This clonotype occurred many times. V is TRBV4-1 and J is TRBJ2-1; 9 bases map to TRBD1. After removal of 1 base from V and 4 bases from J, the junction contained 2 bases not matched to a gene. The V gene's germline CDR1 is MGHRA and CDR2 YSYEKL. The CDR3 extends over 15 amino acids. The CDR3 region is CASSQGTGVYNEQFF. The CDR3 DNA reads TGCGCCAGCAGCCAAGGGACAGGGGTGTACAATGAGCAGTTCTTC.

The chain carries TRBV28 and TRBJ1-1, with unresolved D. This CDR3 has 15 residues. The germline V gene encodes CDR1 MDHEN and CDR2 SYDVKM. The V end was cut by 6 bases, the J end by 1 base, with 15 bases between. The CDR3 DNA follows: TGTGCCAGCAGCCTCCCAACTCGGGGGAACACTGAAGCTTTCTTT. As protein: CASSLPTRGNTEAFF.

The chain joins TRBV2 to TRBJ2-3; tentatively, D is TRBD2 (5 bases). Trimming cost V 4 bases and J 4 bases, with 12 bases left between them. The CDR3 length is 14 residues. CDR1 is SNHLY, CDR2 FYNNEI, per germline. CDR3 DNA sequence: TGTGCCAGCAGTGGCCCTAGCAGCGCAGATACGCAGTATTTT. Protein sequence: CASSGPSSADTQYF.

The J gene is TRBJ1-6, the V gene TRBV14; no definite D call. CDR1 is SGHDN and CDR2 is FVKESK in the germline V gene. V lost 1 base, J lost 10 bases, and 8 bases lay in between. The CDR3 sequence is 13 residues long. The chain's CDR3 is CASSQVMGSPLHF. CDR3 nucleotides: TGTGCCAGCAGCCAAGTTATGGGATCACCCCTCCACTTT.

This rearrangement joins TRBV3-1 to TRBJ2-1; 8 positions match TRBD2. The V gene's germline CDR1 is LGHDT and CDR2 YNNKEL (reference sequence). The V segment lost 2 bases and the J segment 10 bases; nucleotides outside the gene matches: 16. This CDR3 comprises 17 residues. The chain's CDR3 is CASSQFPAGVGRAEQFF. The CDR3 bases are TGTGCCAGCAGCCAATTTCCAGCGGGAGTGGGGAGGGCCGAGCAGTTCTTC.

Concerning this clonotype: Being one base from a much bigger clone, this may be a read error. J is TRBJ2-5 and V is TRBV10-3; 14 bases line up with TRBD2. In germline, CDR1 is ENHRY, CDR2 SYGVKD. The CDR3 runs to 14 residues. The ends lost 10 bases at V and 11 bases at J; junction bases unmatched: 12. The CDR3 DNA is TGTGCCACCAGACTAGCGGGAGGGCCTGGTGAGCAGTACTTC. Its protein is CATRLAGGPGEQYF.

The J gene is TRBJ2-3, the V gene TRBV19, with D possibly TRBD2 on 5 matching bases. Germline assignment: CDR1 LNHDA and CDR2 SQIVND (reference sequence). The CDR3 covers 15 residues. The V and J ends lost 7 bases and 4 bases respectively, with 18 bases between them. This CDR3 is CASTSRGSSSDTQYF. The CDR3 coding sequence is TGTGCCAGTACCTCCCGGGGTTCCTCGTCAGATACGCAGTATTTT.

The chain employs TRBV6-5 and TRBJ1-2; 7 bases align to TRBD1. CDR3 size: 14 residues. CDR1 MNHEY and CDR2 SVGAGI come from the germline V gene. Trimming took 6 bases from V and 1 from J; bases not matched to a gene: 5. The CDR3 DNA is TGTGCCAGCAGCCGAGACAGGGATAACTATGGCTACACCTTC. Amino acid sequence: CASSRDRDNYGYTF.

The chain joins TRBV5-5 to TRBJ2-3, with 9 bases fitting TRBD1. J was trimmed by 2 bases and V by 2 bases; bases with no gene match: 6. The V gene's germline CDR1 is SGHKS and CDR2 YYEKEE (reference sequence). The CDR3 loop spans 16 amino acids. CDR3 sequence reads: CASSFGTGWHTDTQYF. DNA for the CDR3: TGTGCCAGCAGCTTCGGGACAGGGTGGCACACAGATACGCAGTATTTT.

The J gene is TRBJ2-2, the V gene TRBV19; D gene unclear. The CDR3 runs 14 residues. Trimming cost V 3 bases and J 5 bases, with 10 bases left between them. CDR1 is LNHDA, CDR2 SQIVND, per germline (reference sequence). The CDR3 region has the DNA TGTGCCAGTAGTATTAAGGGAAGTACCGGGGAGCTGTTTTTT. It is translated as CASSIKGSTGELFF.

Comments on this clonotype: A much larger clone lies a single base off, so this may be a read error. The chain joins TRBV27 to TRBJ2-7; 8 positions match TRBD1. Trimming at V came to 3 bases and at J to 6 bases, leaving 1 base not matched to a gene. This CDR3 spans 12 amino acids. Per the germline V gene, CDR1 is MNHEY and CDR2 is SMNVEV (reference sequence). The CDR3 loop is CASSFGTGEQYF. Here the CDR3 DNA reads TGTGCCAGCAGTTTTGGGACAGGCGAGCAGTACTTC.

The V gene is TRBV4-1, the J gene TRBJ1-4; D ambiguous. The CDR3 totals 14 residues. Per the germline V gene, CDR1 is MGHRA and CDR2 is YSYEKL. V shed 1 base and J shed 8 bases, with 11 bases lying between them. The CDR3 loop is CASSQARRGEKLFF. Written as DNA, the CDR3 is TGCGCCAGCAGCCAAGCCAGGAGAGGGGAAAAACTGTTTTTT.

V and J are TRBV3-1 and TRBJ1-1, with TRBD1 identical over 8 bases. This CDR3 contains 15 residues. V trimming: 5 bases; J trimming: 4 bases; junction bases outside the gene matches: 9. CDR1 and CDR2 from the germline V gene are LGHDT and YNNKEL (reference sequence). DNA of the CDR3: TGTGCCAGCAGCGATAGGACAGGGTGGAGCACTGAAGCTTTCTTT. It yields the protein CASSDRTGWSTEAFF.

This chain joins TRBV12-3 or TRBV12-4 and TRBJ2-6; tentatively, D is TRBD1 (5 bases). The CDR3 runs to 18 residues. The V end was cut by 5 bases, the J end by 0 bases, with 17 bases between. Here the CDR3 reads CASSGWTRYFSGANVLTF. CDR3 in DNA: TGTGCCAGCAGTGGCTGGACACGTTATTTCTCTGGGGCCAACGTCCTGACTTTC.

J is TRBJ1-4 and V is TRBV25-1, with 11 bases fitting TRBD1. V trimming: 5 bases; J trimming: 7 bases; junction bases outside the gene matches: 9. Germline lookup yields CDR1 MGHDK and CDR2 SYGVNS. CDR3 length: 16 residues. CDR3: CASSPPGQGASEKLFF. CDR3 bases: TGTGCCAGCAGTCCACCCGGACAGGGGGCTAGTGAAAAACTGTTTTTT.

This clonotype was seen a handful of times. The chain couples TRBV30 to TRBJ2-1, with D unresolved. V lost 1 base to trimming and J lost 7 bases, with 2 bases between them. Germline-derived CDR1 and CDR2 are GTSNPN and SVGIG (reference sequence). This CDR3 has 10 amino acids. Written as DNA, the CDR3 is TGTGCCTGGAGTGAAAATGAGCAGTTCTTC. Translated, it gives CAWSENEQFF.

This chain links TRBV20-1 with TRBJ2-4; 7 bases agree with TRBD1. The J call may be mistaken, given a closer DNA end match to TRBJ2-7. The CDR3 is 13 amino acids. CDR1 and CDR2 from the germline V gene are DFQATT and SNEGSKA (reference sequence). The CDR3 DNA reads as TGCAGTGCCTGGGACAGTTTCAACTACGAGCAGTACTTC. This gives the protein CSAWDSFNYEQYF.

This clonotype has a handful of counts. V and J are TRBV6-5 and TRBJ2-1, with 13 bases identical to TRBD2. The length of the CDR3 is 14 residues. Germline loops: CDR1 MNHEY, CDR2 SVGAGI. V was clipped by 6 bases and J by 8 bases; unmatched bases: 4. As DNA, the CDR3 is TGTGCCAGCAGGACTAGCGGGGGGACCGATGAGCAGTTCTTC. Its translation is CASRTSGGTDEQFF.

This clonotype was picked up a small number of times. V is TRBV4-1 and J is TRBJ1-1; TRBD1 matches at 9 bases. The CDR3 is made up of 16 amino acids. Per the germline V gene, CDR1 is MGHRA and CDR2 is YSYEKL. V dropped 4 bases and J dropped 1; count of bases not matched to a gene: 7. CDR3 region: CASSRRTGGGNTEAFF. CDR3 DNA: TGCGCCAGCAGCCGCAGAACAGGGGGCGGGAACACTGAAGCTTTCTTT.